A single TCR beta chain is shown here with its context. In the original workflow: Estimation of nucleated cell counts relied on the amplification of reference gene primers. TCRdb's table, derived via immunoSEQ multiplex PCR, lists solely in-frame clones and lacks some. That table supplies the V and J calls and clone size; D and trimming were determined from the DNA. The data show 30,000 to 40,000 clones, 80% seen once. This entry comes from a study of blood T cell repertoires in COVID-19. The germline V gene encodes CDR1 MNHEY and CDR2 SMNVEV (reference sequence). This CDR3 contains 14 residues. The junction had 4 bases not matched to a gene; V was cut back by 4 bases and J by 4 bases.

Material: peripheral blood. The genes are TRBV27 and TRBJ1-2; 9 nucleotides align to TRBD1. The TCR sequence derives from a woman in her 70s with acute or convalescent COVID-19. The CDR3 spells CASSSGTGTYGYTF. The CDR3 nucleotides are TGTGCCAGCAGTTCCGGGACAGGGACCTATGGCTACACCTTC.